The 9 T cell receptor beta chains listed next were all sequenced from one sample in a study of beta chain features in type 1 diabetes. The isolated RNA, all of it, was reverse transcribed, so expressed TCRB transcripts were what got sequenced. Here immunoSEQ multiplex PCR was the method, and the copy in TCRdb shows in-frame clones only, minus some. The data contain 110,000 to 150,000 clones, less than 9% of them seen just once; the ten biggest clones take up about 1.3%. Sequencing was done on a sample of central memory CD4+ T cells from blood. The receptors come from a woman younger than 45 in good health.

This clone was seen a handful of times. The chain joins TRBV18 to TRBJ1-4, with D possibly TRBD1 on 6 matching bases. This CDR3 contains 14 residues. Germline CDR1 and CDR2: KGHSH and LQKENI. Trimming pared 5 bases from V and 8 bases from J, leaving 15 bases between. The DNA of the CDR3 is TGTGCCAGCTCAACTACAGGGTTTGACGAAAAACTGTTTTTT. Its protein is CASSTTGFDEKLFF.

CDR3 in amino acids: CASWYRGYGYTF. The CDR3 region has the DNA TGTGCCAGCTGGTACCGGGGCTATGGCTACACCTTC. The rearrangement uses TRBV6-1 and TRBJ1-2; D ambiguous. Germline assignment: CDR1 MNHNS and CDR2 SASEGT. The V end lost 8 bases, the J end lost 4 bases, and 11 bases lay between the germline ends. The CDR3 contains 12 residues.

This clone was found a few times. The chain uses TRBV7-7 and TRBJ2-7; TRBD2 agrees at 12 bases. Germline CDR1 reads SSHAT; CDR2 reads FNYEAQ (reference sequence). The length of the CDR3 is 15 residues. The DNA for the CDR3 is TGTTCGGTTCGCGCATGGACTAGCGGGACCTACGAGCAGTACTTC. Encoded protein: CSVRAWTSGTYEQYF.

The rearrangement joins TRBV7-2 to TRBJ2-5; TRBD2 is a possible D gene (6 bases). Germline CDR1 SGHTA, CDR2 FQGNSA. The CDR3 extends over 15 amino acids. With 5 bases removed from V and 2 bases from J, the gap between germline ends came to 15 bases. CDR3 coding DNA: TGTGCCAGCAGCCGTAGTCCAGGAGGGCAAGAGACCCAGTACTTC. Translating gives CASSRSPGGQETQYF.

The rearrangement links TRBV27 to TRBJ2-1, with TRBD2 matching over 8 bases. V dropped 5 bases and J dropped 6; count of bases not matched to a gene: 6. The CDR3 sequence is 14 residues long. CDR1 is MNHEY and CDR2 is SMNVEV in the germline V gene (reference sequence). The CDR3, as DNA: TGTGCCAGCAGTCTCCGACGGGGGGGCAATGAGCAGTTCTTC. This translates into CASSLRRGGNEQFF.

V gene TRBV19 combines with J gene TRBJ2-5, with D perhaps TRBD2 (6 bases). V dropped 4 bases and J dropped 7 bases, with 13 bases sitting between them. Per the germline V gene, CDR1 is LNHDA and CDR2 is SQIVND (reference sequence). This CDR3 spans 13 amino acids. The CDR3 spells CASSTGDRGTQYF. CDR3 in DNA: TGTGCCAGTAGTACGGGGGACCGGGGGACCCAGTACTTC.

Only a few counts were recorded for this clone. The chain couples TRBV5-1 to TRBJ2-1; possibly TRBD2 for D (5 bases). CDR1 and CDR2 (germline): SGHRS, YFSETQ. The CDR3 is 14 residues long. V dropped 8 bases and J dropped 7 bases, with 19 bases sitting between them. CDR3 in DNA: TGCGCCAGTGAAAGAGGAGGTCGTGGTAATGAGCAGTTCTTC. Translation: CASERGGRGNEQFF. Looking up the rest from reference TRBV5-1 and TRBJ2-1 gives the full variable domain: KAGVTQTPRYLIKTRGQQVTLSCSPISGHRSVSWYQQTPGQGLQFLFEYFSETQRNKGNFPGRFSGRQFSNSRSEMNVSTLELGDSALYLCASERGGRGNEQFFGPGTRLTVL.

This clone came up a few times. This chain links TRBV10-3 with TRBJ2-7, with TRBD1 matching 9 bases. There are 16 residues in the CDR3. With 0 bases clipped from V and 2 bases from J, the junction kept 5 bases outside the gene matches. Germline V gene data show CDR1 as ENHRY and CDR2 as SYGVKD. DNA for the CDR3: TGTGCCATCAGTGAGTCGAGCACAGGGGGCCCCTACGAGCAGTACTTC. Amino acids: CAISESSTGGPYEQYF.

This clone turned up a few times. The chain employs TRBV27 and TRBJ2-2; 9 bases align to TRBD1. There are 14 residues in the CDR3. The V segment lost 9 bases and the J segment 7 bases; nucleotides outside the gene matches: 9. Germline-derived CDR1 and CDR2 are MNHEY and SMNVEV (reference sequence). CDR3: CASRRTGVIGELFF. CDR3 nucleotides: TGTGCCAGTCGGCGGACAGGGGTAATCGGGGAGCTGTTTTTT.